A selection of T cell receptor beta chains follows, all from one sample in a study of blood T cell repertoires in COVID-19. Method: immunoSEQ multiplex PCR; TCRdb's copy keeps in-frame clones and lacks some. The table records fewer than 250,000 clones, around 90% of them present only once. The sequencing sample was made of peripheral blood. These TCRs come from a man aged 25-40 years with COVID-19, enrolled during active disease. The CDR3 runs from the conserved cysteine through the conserved F or W. A D gene is named only where the DNA matches it firmly. Clone size appears in some rows only: once, few, many, or a class for an expanded clone.

V gene: TRBV24-1
J gene: TRBJ2-7
CDR3 length: 13
D gene: TRBD2
clone size: NA
CDR3 protein: CATSDPGGDEQYF
CDR3 DNA: TGTGCCACCAGTGACCCCGGGGGGGACGAGCAGTACTTC

V gene: TRBV6-5
J gene: TRBJ1-1
CDR3 length: 16
D gene: NA
clone size: once
CDR3 protein: CASSYGGARKTTEAFF
CDR3 DNA: TGTGCCAGCAGTTATGGGGGCGCCAGGAAGACCACTGAAGCTTTCTTT

V gene: TRBV19
J gene: TRBJ2-3
CDR3 length: 13
D gene: NA
clone size: NA
CDR3 protein: CASSIAFEDTQYF
CDR3 DNA: TGTGCCAGTAGTATCGCGTTCGAAGATACGCAGTATTTT

V gene: TRBV4-1
J gene: TRBJ2-7
CDR3 length: 15
D gene: NA
clone size: NA
CDR3 protein: CASSEGPGDAYEQYF
CDR3 DNA: TGCGCCAGCAGTGAAGGGCCAGGGGATGCCTACGAGCAGTACTTC

V gene: TRBV18
J gene: TRBJ1-1
CDR3 length: 15
D gene: NA
clone size: NA
CDR3 protein: CASSPKNAGSTEAFF
CDR3 DNA: TGTGCCAGCTCACCTAAGAACGCAGGGTCCACTGAAGCTTTCTTT

V gene: TRBV7-9
J gene: TRBJ1-2
CDR3 length: 11
D gene: NA
clone size: NA
CDR3 protein: CASSPGSGYTF
CDR3 DNA: TGTGCCAGCAGCCCGGGGAGCGGCTACACCTTC

V gene: TRBV14
J gene: TRBJ2-3
CDR3 length: 16
D gene: NA
clone size: NA
CDR3 protein: CASSQDLGESTDTQYF
CDR3 DNA: TGTGCCAGCAGCCAAGATCTAGGCGAGTCCACAGATACGCAGTATTTT

V gene: TRBV19
J gene: TRBJ2-2
CDR3 length: 16
D gene: NA
clone size: few
CDR3 protein: CASSIEYSWNTGELFF
CDR3 DNA: TGTGCCAGTAGTATAGAGTACAGCTGGAACACCGGGGAGCTGTTTTTT

V gene: TRBV27
J gene: TRBJ2-1
CDR3 length: 16
D gene: NA
clone size: NA
CDR3 protein: CASSPTQGLFGNEQFF
CDR3 DNA: TGTGCCAGCAGTCCGACTCAGGGGCTTTTCGGGAATGAGCAGTTCTTC

V gene: TRBV5-1
J gene: TRBJ2-3
CDR3 length: 16
D gene: TRBD2
clone size: NA
CDR3 protein: CASSGILAGAADTQYF
CDR3 DNA: TGCGCCAGCAGCGGAATTCTAGCGGGGGCCGCAGATACGCAGTATTTT

V gene: TRBV3-1/TRBV3-2
J gene: TRBJ2-5
CDR3 length: 14
D gene: NA
clone size: NA
CDR3 protein: CASSQDWGRETQYF
CDR3 DNA: TGTGCCAGCAGCCAAGACTGGGGGCGGGAGACCCAGTACTTC

V gene: TRBV18
J gene: TRBJ1-6
CDR3 length: 15
D gene: NA
clone size: NA
CDR3 protein: CASSSDAGFDSPLHF
CDR3 DNA: TGTGCCAGCTCATCGGACGCGGGATTTGATTCACCCCTCCACTTT

V gene: TRBV3-1/TRBV3-2
J gene: TRBJ2-1
CDR3 length: 14
D gene: TRBD2
clone size: NA
CDR3 protein: CASSSGTSYDEQFF
CDR3 DNA: TGTGCCAGCAGCTCCGGGACTAGTTACGATGAGCAGTTCTTC

V gene: TRBV30
J gene: TRBJ1-5
CDR3 length: 14
D gene: TRBD1
clone size: NA
CDR3 protein: CAWSDISGGQPQHF
CDR3 DNA: TGTGCCTGGAGTGATATCTCAGGGGGTCAGCCCCAGCATTTT

V gene: TRBV6-5
J gene: TRBJ1-1
CDR3 length: 14
D gene: NA
clone size: NA
CDR3 protein: CASSYSGGRTEAFF
CDR3 DNA: TGTGCCAGCAGTTACTCTGGGGGGAGGACTGAAGCTTTCTTT

V gene: TRBV12-5
J gene: TRBJ2-1
CDR3 length: 15
D gene: TRBD2
clone size: NA
CDR3 protein: CASGLSSGRVTEQFF
CDR3 DNA: TGTGCTAGTGGTTTGAGTAGCGGGCGGGTGACAGAGCAGTTCTTC

V gene: TRBV11-2
J gene: TRBJ1-3
CDR3 length: 17
D gene: TRBD1
clone size: once
CDR3 protein: CASSRGQGVLSGNTIYF
CDR3 DNA: TGTGCCAGCAGCCGGGGACAGGGGGTACTCTCTGGAAACACCATATATTTT

V gene: TRBV6-5
J gene: TRBJ2-7
CDR3 length: 15
D gene: TRBD1
clone size: once
CDR3 protein: CASSYLRTGSYEQYF
CDR3 DNA: TGTGCCAGCAGTTACCTTAGGACAGGGAGCTACGAGCAGTACTTC

V gene: TRBV9
J gene: TRBJ1-3
CDR3 length: 15
D gene: NA
clone size: NA
CDR3 protein: CASSAGRGIGNTIYF
CDR3 DNA: TGTGCCAGCAGCGCCGGGCGGGGTATTGGAAACACCATATATTTT

V gene: TRBV6-5
J gene: TRBJ1-4
CDR3 length: 13
D gene: NA
clone size: NA
CDR3 protein: CASRTVGGEKLFF
CDR3 DNA: TGTGCCAGCAGGACAGTAGGGGGTGAAAAACTGTTTTTT